A selection of T cell receptor beta chains follows, all from one sample in a study of CD8 T cells in ankylosing spondylitis. TCRdb re-analysed the 5' RACE reads in MiXCR, keeping a single row per CDR3 protein. The sample includes some 800,000 distinct CDR3 sequences, roughly 10% of them seen just once. Input material: blood, either unsorted or a sorted T cell fraction (not recorded which). Receptor source: a male donor with ankylosing spondylitis. The CDR3 runs from the conserved cysteine through the conserved F or W. Only some rows state a clone size, as once, few, many or a class for expanded clones.

size	V	CDR3
few	TRBV5-1	CASSLVRQLQETQYF
.	TRBV7-6	CASSQAGNSDTQYF
.	TRBV10-3	CAISPWTGQRAYEQYF
few	TRBV20-1	CSASGGDEQPQHF
.	TRBV30	CAWSSGTDTQYF
.	TRBV7-2	CASSSGPIYEQYF
few	TRBV11-3	CASSFRDLNNEQFF
.	TRBV7-2	CACSRPGGYEQYF
few	TRBV12-5	CASGLVRDRLLSGYTDTQYF
many	TRBV4-3	CASSPRARETQYF
many	TRBV12-3/TRBV12-4	CASSPWDRGTGELFF
many	TRBV7-9	CASSKQGGSTEAFF
.	TRBV20-1	CSARLAGTSTDTQYF
.	TRBV7-9	CASSVHRVTQETQYF
few	TRBV10-3	CAISEGVASSYEQYF
few	TRBV7-9	CASSVGGAWSEQFF
many	TRBV29-1	CSVGRVYNEQFF
few	TRBV27	CASSFVYGYTF
.	TRBV12-3/TRBV12-4	CASSQTWEKLFF
few	TRBV20-1	CSARLEGTDTQYF
few	TRBV5-1	CASSTRQGNYGYTF
.	TRBV6-2/TRBV6-3	CASSHPRAEAFF
.	TRBV29-1	CSVQRGALFGYEQYF
.	TRBV7-2	CASSQTAGSYEQYF
few	TRBV6-5	CASSNTGPFGEQYF
.	TRBV15	CATSRRAQGGNEKLFF
few	TRBV7-2	CASSPGAFTDTQYF
.	TRBV7-2	CASSGLPGFFGELFF
.	TRBV7-2	CASSFSGRAGTGELFF